One sample yielded the 8 T cell receptor beta chains listed below, sequenced in a study of tissue T cells after allogeneic stem cell transplantation. Method: immunoSEQ multiplex PCR; TCRdb's copy keeps in-frame clones and lacks some. The sample yields around 40,000 clones, around nine tenths seen once. This specimen consisted of blood, obtained before transplantation. These receptors were taken from a woman aged 40 to 75 who later had graft-versus-host disease after an allogeneic stem cell transplant.

The chain has TRBV24-1 and TRBJ2-3; 8 nucleotides match TRBD2. CDR3 length: 14 residues. Germline CDR1 and CDR2: KGHDR and SFDVKD. Germline trimming cut 9 bases from V and 4 bases from J; bases unmatched to any gene: 8. CDR3 nucleotide sequence: TGTGCCACCTCGGCTGCGGGGGGCCCAGATACGCAGTATTTT. It translates to CATSAAGGPDTQYF.

The chain couples TRBV5-1 to TRBJ2-7; D uncertain. V lost 4 bases and J 0 bases, leaving 20 bases between the germline ends. The CDR3 consists of 17 residues. Per germline, CDR1 SGHRS and CDR2 YFSETQ. CDR3 loop: CASSPGWRRDFSYEQYF. CDR3 nucleotide sequence: TGCGCCAGCAGCCCTGGGTGGCGGAGAGATTTCTCCTACGAGCAGTACTTC.

The chain employs TRBV3-1 (or the pseudogene TRBV3-2) and TRBJ1-1; D gene ambiguous. CDR1 LGHDT and CDR2 YNNKEL come from the germline V gene (reference sequence). V was clipped by 1 base and J by 5 bases, with 8 bases between them. The CDR3 runs 13 residues. The CDR3 protein is CASSQAGGTEAFF. The CDR3 coding sequence is TGTGCCAGCAGCCAAGCCGGAGGGACTGAAGCTTTCTTT.

The chain is built from TRBV10-2 and TRBJ1-6; D perhaps matches TRBD1 (5 bases). CDR1 is WSHSY, CDR2 SAAADI, per germline. The length of the CDR3 is 13 residues. V was clipped by 5 bases and J by 10 bases, with 12 bases between them. CDR3 protein: CASSSRVGSPLHF. In DNA form, the CDR3 reads TGCGCCAGCAGTTCCAGGGTAGGCTCACCCCTCCACTTT.

V is TRBV6-2 or TRBV6-3 and J is TRBJ2-5; D tentatively fits TRBD1 or TRBD2 (6 bases each). CDR3 size: 13 residues. The germline CDR1 and CDR2 sequences are MNHEY and SVGEGT. Trimming stripped 6 bases from V and 6 bases from J, with 14 bases between. CDR3 in DNA: TGTGCCAGCAGCGGGGACCGGGGGCAGACCCAGTACTTC. It translates to CASSGDRGQTQYF.

The V gene is TRBV7-2, the J gene TRBJ2-4; D uncertain. This CDR3 is built from 13 residues. Between the trimmed V and J ends, which lost 1 base and 5 bases, there was a span of 6 bases. The germline gives CDR1 SGHTA, CDR2 FQGNSA. Here the CDR3 DNA reads TGTGCCAGCAGCTTAGTTCGGGAAAACATTCAGTACTTC. Translating gives CASSLVRENIQYF.

The chain employs TRBV7-2 and TRBJ2-1; unclear D gene. V lost 4 bases and J lost 4, with 11 bases in between. This CDR3 contains 14 residues. The germline CDR1 and CDR2 sequences are SGHTA and FQGNSA. CDR3 in DNA: TGTGCCAGCAGCTCGTTAGGCTTGTACAATGAGCAGTTCTTC. This gives the protein CASSSLGLYNEQFF.

The gene calls are TRBV12-3 or TRBV12-4 and TRBJ1-1, with D possibly TRBD1 on 5 matching bases. This CDR3 comprises 13 residues. V lost 6 bases, J lost 1 base, and 9 bases lay in between. CDR3 residues: CASSSDRNTEAFF. The DNA for the CDR3 is TGTGCCAGCAGCTCAGACAGGAACACTGAAGCTTTCTTT.